Presented here are 31 T cell receptor beta chains from one specimen sequenced in a study of low-dose radiotherapy and immunotherapy resistance in tumors. Time point here: before trial treatment. Alpha- and beta-chain coverage of first-strand cDNA came from TRAV- and TRBV-specific primers. The authors ran 15 to 20 PCR cycles to amplify TCRs with a constant-region primer and V-primer adapter. TCRdb recomputed calls from the reads with MiXCR, one row per CDR3 protein. The repertoire holds about 64,000 distinct CDR3 sequences, with approximately 26% as singletons. Sequences were derived from PBMCs, sampled before treatment. These receptors were collected from a male donor with rectosigmoid adenocarcinoma.

This clonotype occurred a few times. The gene calls are TRBV28 and TRBJ2-5; D call uncertain. CDR3 length: 17 amino acids. CDR1 and CDR2 (germline): MDHEN, SYDVKM. Trimming took off 6 bases at V and 0 bases at J, with 20 bases between the two ends. The CDR3 sequence: CASSKPLGSEYQETQYF. DNA of the CDR3: TGTGCCAGCAGCAAACCCCTCGGCTCCGAGTACCAAGAGACCCAGTACTTC.

Note on this clonotype: This likely reflects a read error, since a far larger clone is one base away. The chain links TRBV27 to TRBJ2-5; a weak D match, TRBD2 (6 bases). Trimming took 5 bases from V and 2 from J, leaving 15 bases between them. CDR3 length equals 15 residues. CDR1 and CDR2 from the germline V gene are MNHEY and SMNVEV (reference sequence). This chain's CDR3 is CASSEFSGQQETQYF. The CDR3 nucleotides read TGTGCCAGCAGTGAATTTAGCGGACAACAAGAGACCCAGTACTTC.

This clonotype appeared many times. J is TRBJ2-3 and V is TRBV20-1; 9 bases map to TRBD2. The germline V gene encodes CDR1 DFQATT and CDR2 SNEGSKA (reference sequence). This CDR3 has 14 residues. With V trimmed by 6 bases and J by 0 bases, 4 bases remained unmatched. CDR3 nucleotide sequence: TGCAGTGCAGATAGCGGGAGTAGCACAGATACGCAGTATTTT. This codes for CSADSGSSTDTQYF.

This clonotype has ten or more counts. This rearrangement joins TRBV6-2 or TRBV6-3 to TRBJ2-5; 7 bases map to TRBD2. The CDR3 consists of 15 residues. The germline CDR1 and CDR2 sequences are MNHEY and SVGEGT. With V trimmed by 6 bases and J by 1 base, 8 bases remained unmatched. The DNA for the CDR3 is TGTGCCAGCAGCCGCCCCCCTAGCGGCCAAGAGACCCAGTACTTC. It specifies CASSRPPSGQETQYF.

CDR3 DNA: TGTGCCATCAGTGAGCCTAGAGAGACCCAGTACTTC. Its translation is CAISEPRETQYF. J is TRBJ2-5 and V is TRBV10-3, with D unclear. Germline lookup yields CDR1 ENHRY and CDR2 SYGVKD. CDR3 length: 12 amino acids. Trimming took 2 bases from V and 4 from J, leaving 5 bases between them.

Worth noting for this clonotype: A far more abundant clone sits one base away, making this likely a read error. The CDR3 region is CAITEGEALLYEQYF. CDR3 DNA: TGTGCCATCACTGAGGGGGAGGCGCTCTTGTACGAGCAGTACTTC. The rearrangement uses TRBV10-3 and TRBJ2-1; either TRBD1 or TRBD2 may fit D (6 bases each). The J call may be in error: the DNA end matches TRBJ2-7 better. Germline CDR1 and CDR2: ENHRY and SYGVKD. The CDR3 covers 15 residues.

This clonotype was detected ten times or more. V is TRBV5-8 and J is TRBJ2-1; D is undetermined. The V and J ends lost 1 base and 0 bases respectively, with 8 bases between them. Germline CDR1 is SGHTS and CDR2 is YDEGEE. CDR3 length equals 15 residues. CDR3 sequence (DNA): TGTGCCAGCAGCTTGAGCCGTACCTCCTACAATGAGCAGTTCTTC. Encoded protein: CASSLSRTSYNEQFF.

This clonotype was observed a few times. This rearrangement joins TRBV25-1 to TRBJ2-5; D could derive from TRBD1 or TRBD2 (5 bases each). The CDR3 is 13 residues long. The germline V gene encodes CDR1 MGHDK and CDR2 SYGVNS. Trimming cost V 2 bases and J 8 bases, with 12 bases left between them. The CDR3 sequence: CASSEEGRLTQYF. The CDR3 DNA is TGTGCCAGCAGTGAAGAGGGACGGCTAACCCAGTACTTC.

This clonotype was recorded at least ten times. As DNA, the CDR3 is TGTGCCAGCAGTGAATATCGAATGGATTCACCCCTCCACTTT. This codes for CASSEYRMDSPLHF. The chain couples TRBV25-1 to TRBJ1-6; D unclear. The germline CDR1 and CDR2 sequences are MGHDK and SYGVNS. V was trimmed by 0 bases and J by 8 bases, leaving 8 bases between them. The CDR3 has 14 amino acids.

In its sample, this clonotype was seen once. One junction end does not reproduce the germline sequence, and a read error may be involved. The chain is built from TRBV5-6 and TRBJ2-5; D possibly corresponds to TRBD1 (6 bases). Looked up from germline, CDR1 is SGHDT and CDR2 is YYEEEE. This CDR3 has 15 amino acids. CDR3 loop: CASRLGQGLQETQYF. The CDR3 DNA is TGTGCCAGCAGATTGGGACAAGGCCTACAAGAGACCCAGTACTTC.

V usage is TRBV9 and J usage is TRBJ2-3; no reliable D call. The germline gives CDR1 SGDLS, CDR2 YYNGEE. V was trimmed by 2 bases and J by 0 bases, leaving 13 bases between them. CDR3 length equals 16 residues. CDR3 protein: CASSVSGGSSTDTQYF. DNA of the CDR3: TGTGCCAGCAGCGTTTCCGGCGGATCTAGCACAGATACGCAGTATTTT.

This clonotype was detected a few times. The V call is TRBV7-2, the J call TRBJ2-7; 7 bases map to TRBD1. The J segment lost 5 bases and the V segment lost 5 bases, leaving 9 bases of the junction unmatched. The V gene's germline CDR1 is SGHTA and CDR2 FQGNSA. The CDR3 consists of 14 residues. As DNA, the CDR3 is TGTGCCAGCAGCCTCCGACAGGGAACCCACGAGCAGTACTTC. As protein: CASSLRQGTHEQYF.

As concerns this clonotype: A read error is likely here: a far larger clone is one base away. V and J are TRBV4-2 and TRBJ2-1; 12 bases are a match to TRBD2. With V trimmed by 5 bases and J by 10 bases, 6 bases remained unmatched. Germline V gives CDR1 LGHNA, CDR2 YNFKEQ. The CDR3 extends over 14 amino acids. CDR3 sequence: CASSKTSGRDEQFF. The CDR3, as DNA: TGTGCCAGCAGCAAGACTAGCGGGAGAGACGAGCAGTTCTTC.

This clonotype has a count of ten or more. CDR3 DNA sequence: TGTGCCACCAGTGATTTAAACACCTACGAGCAGTACTTC. Its translation is CATSDLNTYEQYF. The rearrangement joins TRBV24-1 to TRBJ2-7; D gene uncertain. With 1 base removed from V and 2 bases from J, the gap between germline ends came to 5 bases. There are 13 residues in the CDR3. Germline V CDR1 and CDR2: KGHDR, SFDVKD.

This clonotype came up once. The likely explanation is a read error, given a far larger clone one base away. The rearrangement uses TRBV7-2 and TRBJ2-1; weak D call: TRBD2 (5 bases). Germline assignment: CDR1 SGHTA and CDR2 FQGNSA. The CDR3 consists of 14 residues. The CDR3 nucleotides read TGTGCCGGCAGCTTAGCGTCGTTGCTGAACTCGCAGTTCTTC. This sequence encodes CAGSLASLLNSQFF.

This clonotype was picked up many times. V gene TRBV28 combines with J gene TRBJ2-6, with 9 bases matching TRBD1. Trimming at V came to 4 bases and at J to 8 bases, leaving 6 bases not matched to a gene. Germline V CDR1 and CDR2: MDHEN, SYDVKM. This CDR3 has 15 amino acids. CDR3 protein: CASSSTGTGSNVLTF. The DNA for the CDR3 is TGTGCCAGCAGTTCAACCGGGACAGGGTCCAACGTCCTGACTTTC.

This clonotype came up once. The limits of the CDR3 on the DNA are not certain, so only TCRdb's listed CDR3 is given. This chain connects TRBV4-1 to TRBJ2-7. CDR1 and CDR2 from the germline V gene are MGHRA and YSYEKL. The CDR3 extends over 23 residues, inclusive of both ends. The CDR3 sequence is CASTNQTSMYLCASSLNQEEQYF.

This clonotype appeared a single time. The final CDR3 position lacks the conserved phenylalanine or tryptophan, pointing to a likely read error. The chain combines TRBV27 with TRBJ1-1, with a tentative D call TRBD1 (6 bases). Germline V gives CDR1 MNHEY, CDR2 SMNVEV (reference sequence). There are 14 residues in the CDR3. The CDR3 nucleotides read TGTACCACCCGGACGGGGGCCTTGAACACTGAAGCTTTCCTT. Its translation: CTTRTGALNTEAFL.

In its sample, this clonotype was seen many times. This sequence joins TRBV2 and TRBJ1-1; no clear D. V lost 5 bases to trimming and J lost 3 bases, with 7 bases between them. The length of the CDR3 is 12 residues. Germline values: CDR1 SNHLY, CDR2 FYNNEI. The CDR3 reads CASSQRDTEAFF. The CDR3 bases are TGTGCCAGCAGTCAAAGGGACACTGAAGCTTTCTTT. The full variable domain, completed using reference TRBV2 and TRBJ1-1, is EPEVTQTPSHQVTQMGQEVILRCVPISNHLYFYWYRQILGQKVEFLVSFYNNEISEKSEIFDDQFSVERPDGSNFTLKIRSTKLEDSAMYFCASSQRDTEAFFGQGTRLTVV.

The chain links TRBV6-2 or TRBV6-3 to TRBJ1-3; D possibly corresponds to TRBD1 (5 bases). CDR3 size: 15 residues. V was clipped by 2 bases and J by 2 bases, with 10 bases between them. Germline values: CDR1 MNHEY, CDR2 SVGEGT. The CDR3 here is CASSYPGTAGNTIYF. The CDR3 region has the DNA TGTGCCAGCAGTTACCCTGGGACGGCTGGAAACACCATATATTTT.

In this sample, this clonotype turned up many times. The chain combines TRBV28 with TRBJ2-7, with 7 bases aligning to TRBD1. This CDR3 contains 14 residues. CDR1 is MDHEN and CDR2 is SYDVKM in the germline V gene. The ends lost 6 bases at V and 3 bases at J; junction bases unmatched: 8. The CDR3 loop reads CASSPGQVRYEQYF. In nucleotides, the CDR3 is TGTGCCAGCAGCCCTGGACAGGTTCGCTACGAGCAGTACTTC.

This clonotype was counted many times. The chain recombines TRBV7-2 with TRBJ2-1, with D unclear. This CDR3 comprises 14 residues. V was trimmed by 1 base and J by 5 bases, leaving 9 bases between them. The germline V gene encodes CDR1 SGHTA and CDR2 FQGNSA. The CDR3 loop reads CASSLVRVNNEQFF. The CDR3, as DNA: TGTGCCAGCAGCTTAGTCCGGGTGAACAATGAGCAGTTCTTC.

Ten or more counts support this clonotype. The rearrangement joins TRBV7-9 to TRBJ2-5; no definite D call. Germline V gene lookup returns CDR1 SEHNR and CDR2 FQNEAQ (reference sequence). The CDR3 runs to 12 residues. Trimming took off 7 bases at V and 5 bases at J, with 11 bases between the two ends. CDR3 sequence (DNA): TGTGCCAGCACCTCCGTCGTTGAGACCCAGTACTTC. The encoded protein is CASTSVVETQYF.

This clonotype has a count of ten or more. The chain has TRBV6-2 or TRBV6-3 and TRBJ1-2, with 10 nucleotides matching TRBD1. V lost 2 bases and J lost 0; bases outside the gene matches: 12. The CDR3 runs to 19 residues. Per germline, CDR1 MNHEY and CDR2 SVGEGT. The CDR3 here is CASSYPGQGRYQANYGYTF. Here the CDR3 DNA reads TGTGCCAGCAGTTACCCGGGACAGGGGCGATACCAAGCTAACTATGGCTACACCTTC.

The chain couples TRBV20-1 to TRBJ1-1; D gene uncertain. CDR1 is DFQATT, CDR2 SNEGSKA, per germline (reference sequence). Trimming stripped 3 bases from V and 1 base from J, with 6 bases between. This CDR3 has 12 residues. The CDR3 here is CSASQKNTEAFF. The CDR3 nucleotides read TGCAGTGCTAGCCAGAAGAACACTGAAGCTTTCTTT.

This clonotype was seen only a few times. This chain uses TRBV9 with TRBJ2-1; D not resolved. The CDR3 spans 12 residues. CDR1 is SGDLS and CDR2 is YYNGEE in the germline V gene. The germline V and J ends were trimmed by 3 bases and 11 bases, with 12 bases remaining between them. For the CDR3, the DNA is TGTGCCAGCAGCGGCCGACAACCCCAGCAGTTCTTC. Residues: CASSGRQPQQFF.

This clonotype was picked up many times. This chain joins TRBV18 and TRBJ1-5, with no clear D. Trimming took 6 bases from V and 1 from J, leaving 13 bases between them. The CDR3 has 15 amino acids. Germline V lookup: CDR1 KGHSH, CDR2 LQKENI. The CDR3 sequence is CASSRAGNSNQPQHF. The CDR3, as DNA: TGTGCCAGCTCCCGGGCGGGGAACAGCAATCAGCCCCAGCATTTT. Full variable domain (outside the CDR3, taken from reference TRBV18 and TRBJ1-5): NAGVMQNPRHLVRRRGQEARLRCSPMKGHSHVYWYRQLPEEGLKFMVYLQKENIIDESGMPKERFSAEFPKEGPSILRIQQVVRGDSAAYFCASSRAGNSNQPQHFGDGTRLSIL.

V is TRBV6-2 or TRBV6-3 and J is TRBJ2-5, with D unresolved. The V and J ends lost 7 bases and 3 bases respectively, with 12 bases between them. CDR1 and CDR2 from the germline V gene are MNHEY and SVGEGT. This CDR3 contains 13 residues. Here the CDR3 reads CASIRYTKETQYF. The DNA for the CDR3 is TGTGCCAGCATTCGTTACACCAAAGAGACCCAGTACTTC.

This sequence joins TRBV25-1 and TRBJ2-1; no definite D call. CDR3 length: 14 residues. Germline V lookup: CDR1 MGHDK, CDR2 SYGVNS. Trimming cost V 7 bases and J 7 bases, with 17 bases left between them. CDR3 coding DNA: TGTGCCAGCACCCTGAATGCACTGTCGAATGAGCAGTTCTTC. Amino acid sequence: CASTLNALSNEQFF.

Regarding this clonotype: This likely traces to a read error, being one base from a far larger clone. The chain carries TRBV7-2 and TRBJ2-7; TRBD2 agrees at 10 bases. Germline V CDR1 and CDR2: SGHTA, FQGNSA. CDR3 length: 14 amino acids. Trimming removed 5 bases from V and 0 bases from J; junction bases left unmatched: 1. In DNA form, the CDR3 reads TGTGCCAGCAGCAGCGGGAGGGGCTCCTACGAGCAGTACTTC. This codes for CASSSGRGSYEQYF.

This clonotype was observed many times. This rearrangement joins TRBV11-3 to TRBJ2-4; D not certain. The CDR3 length is 13 residues. The ends were cut back, 0 bases at V and 8 bases at J, with 8 bases in the middle. Germline V CDR1 and CDR2: SGHNT, YENEEA. CDR3 nucleotide sequence: TGTGCCAGCAGCTTAGACGACCATGACATTCAGTACTTC. Amino acid sequence: CASSLDDHDIQYF. The variable domain in full, completed from reference TRBV11-3 and TRBJ2-4, reads EAGVVQSPRYKIIEKKQPVAFWCNPISGHNTLYWYLQNLGQGPELLIRYENEEAVDDSQLPKDRFSAERLKGVDSTLKIQPAELGDSAVYLCASSLDDHDIQYFGAGTRLSVL.